The rows below give T cell receptor beta chains drawn from one sample of a study of shared clonotypes between healthy human individuals. The data were produced by immunoSEQ multiplex PCR, yet TCRdb's version contains in-frame clones alone and is incomplete. This table has 700,000 to 950,000 clones, just over 95% appearing once. Material for sequencing was naive CD8+ T cells sorted from blood. The receptors derive from a young man in good health. Both conserved end residues are part of each CDR3. Fields, in order: V gene, clone size, J gene, D gene, CDR3 protein, CDR3 DNA. D genes are given only for firm matches. Expanded clones get a size class; other rows say once, few or many, or leave the size out.

TRBV4-3	.	TRBJ2-3	.	CASSPLIGSDTQYF	TGCGCCAGCAGCCCTTTGATTGGGTCAGATACGCAGTATTTT
TRBV15	once	TRBJ2-3	.	CATSRERSTAGTDTQYF	TGTGCCACCAGCAGAGAGAGGTCTACGGCGGGAACAGATACGCAGTATTTT
TRBV19	.	TRBJ2-3	.	CASSLGSSTSDTQYF	TGTGCCAGTAGTCTGGGGAGTTCCACATCAGATACGCAGTATTTT
TRBV4-1	.	TRBJ1-4	.	CASSQDTGATNEKLFF	TGCGCCAGCAGCCAAGATACGGGTGCAACTAATGAAAAACTGTTTTTT
TRBV6-6	once	TRBJ2-7	.	CASRAGSFYEQYF	TGTGCCAGCAGAGCAGGGTCATTCTACGAGCAGTACTTC
TRBV27	.	TRBJ2-7	.	CASSLGRGVGYEQYF	TGTGCCAGCAGTTTAGGTAGGGGAGTGGGCTACGAGCAGTACTTC
TRBV7-9	.	TRBJ2-1	.	CASSLNSPQNEQFF	TGTGCCAGCAGCTTAAACAGCCCACAGAATGAGCAGTTCTTC
TRBV10-3	.	TRBJ2-7	TRBD1	CAISGPGQGAYEQYF	TGTGCCATCTCCGGCCCCGGACAGGGGGCCTACGAGCAGTACTTC
TRBV28	.	TRBJ2-7	.	CASSLVASSQDHSYEQYF	TGTGCCAGCAGTTTAGTAGCGTCTTCGCAGGACCACTCCTACGAGCAGTACTTC
TRBV2	.	TRBJ2-1	.	CASSEATGLPDNEQFF	TGTGCCAGCAGTGAAGCGACGGGACTCCCCGACAATGAGCAGTTCTTC
TRBV9	.	TRBJ2-7	.	CASSPQTYEQYF	TGTGCCAGCAGCCCCCAGACCTACGAGCAGTACTTC
TRBV27	.	TRBJ2-6	.	CASKTQDSGANVLTF	TGTGCCAGCAAAACACAGGACTCTGGGGCCAACGTCCTGACTTTC
TRBV4-1	.	TRBJ2-3	.	CASKGAEAGTQYF	TGCGCCAGCAAGGGGGCCGAGGCGGGAACGCAGTATTTT
TRBV6-5	.	TRBJ2-4	.	CASSLATARIQYF	TGTGCCAGCAGTCTCGCCACCGCTCGCATTCAGTACTTC
TRBV29-1	.	TRBJ2-1	.	CSVEGGYGTEQFF	TGCAGCGTTGAAGGGGGGTACGGTACTGAGCAGTTCTTC
TRBV5-1	.	TRBJ2-5	.	CASSSATQYF	TGCGCCAGCAGCTCGGCGACCCAGTACTTC
TRBV4-3	.	TRBJ2-7	.	CASSQDHLGYEQYF	TGCGCCAGCAGCCAAGATCACTTGGGCTACGAGCAGTACTTC